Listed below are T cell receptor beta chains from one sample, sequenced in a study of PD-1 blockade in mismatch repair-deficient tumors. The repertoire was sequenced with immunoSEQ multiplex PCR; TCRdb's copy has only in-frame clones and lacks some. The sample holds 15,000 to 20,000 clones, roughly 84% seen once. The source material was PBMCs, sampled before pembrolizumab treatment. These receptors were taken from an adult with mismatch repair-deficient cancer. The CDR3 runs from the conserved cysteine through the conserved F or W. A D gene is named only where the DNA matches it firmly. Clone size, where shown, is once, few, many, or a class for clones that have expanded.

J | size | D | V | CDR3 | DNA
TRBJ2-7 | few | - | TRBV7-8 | CASRNRAHEQYF | TGTGCCAGCAGGAACAGGGCCCACGAGCAGTACTTC
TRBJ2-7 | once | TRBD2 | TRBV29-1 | CSVLGGDGAGTPYEQYF | TGCAGCGTTCTCGGGGGGGACGGCGCGGGAACCCCATACGAGCAGTACTTC
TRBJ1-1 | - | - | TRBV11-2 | CASSLWVNTEAFF | TGTGCCAGCAGCTTATGGGTGAACACTGAAGCTTTCTTT
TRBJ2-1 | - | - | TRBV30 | CAWSAVYNEQFF | TGTGCCTGGAGCGCAGTTTACAATGAGCAGTTCTTC
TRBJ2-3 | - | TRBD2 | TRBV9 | CASSVSGRASDTQYF | TGTGCCAGCAGCGTAAGCGGGAGGGCCTCAGATACGCAGTATTTT
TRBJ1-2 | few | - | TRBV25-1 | CASSEYAGFGYTF | TGTGCCAGCAGTGAATACGCCGGCTTCGGCTACACCTTC
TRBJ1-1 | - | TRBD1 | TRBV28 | CASRKTGTVYNTEAFF | TGTGCCAGCAGGAAAACCGGGACAGTCTACAACACTGAAGCTTTCTTT
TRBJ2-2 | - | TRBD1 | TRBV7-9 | CASSLNPRDRGQNTGELFF | TGTGCCAGCAGCCTAAACCCCCGGGACAGGGGTCAGAACACCGGGGAGCTGTTTTTT
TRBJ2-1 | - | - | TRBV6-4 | CASSVGDYNEQFF | TGTGCCAGCAGTGTAGGAGACTACAATGAGCAGTTCTTC
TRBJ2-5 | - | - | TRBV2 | CASSPLRVETQYF | TGTGCCAGCAGTCCCCTCCGGGTGGAGACCCAGTACTTC
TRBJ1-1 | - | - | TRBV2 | CASSGLGDTEAFF | TGTGCCAGCAGTGGTCTGGGGGACACTGAAGCTTTCTTT
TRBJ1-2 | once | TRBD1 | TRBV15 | CATSRWSGQGPNYGYTF | TGTGCCACCAGCAGATGGTCGGGACAGGGGCCCAACTATGGCTACACCTTC
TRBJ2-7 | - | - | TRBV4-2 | CASSQGRADLPTEQYF | TGTGCCAGCAGCCAAGGTCGGGCAGACCTCCCCACCGAGCAGTACTTC
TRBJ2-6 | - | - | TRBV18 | CASSPEAGANVLTF | TGTGCCAGCTCACCAGAAGCTGGGGCCAACGTCCTGACTTTC
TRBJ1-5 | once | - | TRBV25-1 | CASSGDQGYNSNQPQHF | TGTGCCAGCAGTGGAGACCAGGGATACAATAGCAATCAGCCCCAGCATTTT
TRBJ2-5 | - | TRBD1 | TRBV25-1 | CASSESDRTRSGTQYF | TGTGCCAGCAGTGAATCGGACAGGACAAGATCGGGGACCCAGTACTTC
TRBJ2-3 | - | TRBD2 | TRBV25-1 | CASRGSGADTQYF | TGTGCCAGCAGGGGGAGCGGGGCGGATACGCAGTATTTT
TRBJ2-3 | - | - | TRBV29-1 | CSVDREDTQYF | TGCAGCGTTGACAGGGAAGATACGCAGTATTTT
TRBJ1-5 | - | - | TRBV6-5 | CASSLGLGNQPQHF | TGTGCCAGCAGTCTAGGATTAGGCAATCAGCCCCAGCATTTT
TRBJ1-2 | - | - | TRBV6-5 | CASGAKPNYGYTF | TGTGCCAGCGGTGCCAAGCCTAACTATGGCTACACCTTC
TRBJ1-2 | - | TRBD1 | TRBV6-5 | CASRGQYGYTF | TGTGCCAGCAGGGGACAGTATGGCTACACCTTC
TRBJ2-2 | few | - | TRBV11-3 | CASGLHGFETGELFF | TGTGCCAGCGGCCTTCATGGGTTTGAGACCGGGGAGCTGTTTTTT
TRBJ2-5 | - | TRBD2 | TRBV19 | CASSMTSGSSAQGTQYF | TGTGCCAGTAGTATGACTAGCGGGTCTTCCGCGCAAGGGACCCAGTACTTC
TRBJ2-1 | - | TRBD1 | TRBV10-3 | CAISESDQGAKQFF | TGTGCCATCAGTGAGTCTGACCAGGGGGCGAAGCAGTTCTTC
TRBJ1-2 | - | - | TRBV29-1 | CSVGGTVVNYGYTF | TGCAGCGTTGGGGGGACCGTCGTTAACTATGGCTACACCTTC
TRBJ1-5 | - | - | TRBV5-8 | CASSLWVNQPQHF | TGTGCCAGCAGTTTATGGGTCAATCAGCCCCAGCATTTT
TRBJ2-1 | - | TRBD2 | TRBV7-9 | CASSFESTRGAYNEQFF | TGTGCCAGCAGCTTTGAATCCACGCGGGGGGCTTACAATGAGCAGTTCTTC
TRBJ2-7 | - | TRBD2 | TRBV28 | CASSLGRLAGGPHEQYF | TGTGCCAGCAGTTTGGGCAGACTAGCGGGAGGGCCTCACGAGCAGTACTTC
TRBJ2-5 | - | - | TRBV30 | CAWRGRIGETQYF | TGTGCCTGGAGGGGCAGGATCGGGGAGACCCAGTACTTC
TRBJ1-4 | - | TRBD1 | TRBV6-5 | CASSSSGGREKLFF | TGTGCCAGCAGTTCGTCAGGGGGAAGGGAAAAACTGTTTTTT
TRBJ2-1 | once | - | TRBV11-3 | CASSSTMDEQFF | TGTGCCAGCAGCTCGACAATGGACGAGCAGTTCTTC
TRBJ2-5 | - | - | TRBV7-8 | CASIQLGLARPLEETQYF | TGTGCCAGCATCCAGCTAGGTTTGGCCAGGCCCTTAGAAGAGACCCAGTACTTC
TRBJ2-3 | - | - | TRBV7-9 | CAIPDRSDTQYF | TGTGCCATCCCCGATCGTTCAGATACGCAGTATTTT
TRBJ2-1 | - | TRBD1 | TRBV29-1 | CSVGGGTGVNEQFF | TGCAGCGTAGGCGGAGGGACAGGGGTCAATGAGCAGTTCTTC
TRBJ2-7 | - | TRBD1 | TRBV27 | CASSSTPTGGYEQYF | TGTGCCAGCAGTTCGACCCCGACAGGGGGCTACGAGCAGTACTTC
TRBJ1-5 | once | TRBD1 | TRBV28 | CASRTGSGNQPQHF | TGTGCCAGCCGGACAGGGTCTGGCAATCAGCCCCAGCATTTT
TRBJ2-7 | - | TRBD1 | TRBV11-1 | CASSPQGVSEQYF | TGTGCCAGCAGTCCCCAGGGGGTCTCCGAGCAGTACTTC
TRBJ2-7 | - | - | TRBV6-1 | CASSEEGGSSYEQYF | TGTGCCAGCAGTGAAGAGGGGGGTAGCTCCTACGAGCAGTACTTC
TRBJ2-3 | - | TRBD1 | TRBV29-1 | CSAAGTGVTDTQYF | TGCAGCGCTGCCGGGACAGGGGTTACAGATACGCAGTATTTT
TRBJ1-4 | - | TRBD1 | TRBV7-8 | CASSFTGALREKLFF | TGTGCCAGCAGCTTTACAGGGGCGCTTCGTGAAAAACTGTTTTTT
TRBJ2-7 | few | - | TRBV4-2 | CASSQAVASYEQYF | TGTGCCAGCAGCCAAGCGGTCGCGTCCTACGAGCAGTACTTC
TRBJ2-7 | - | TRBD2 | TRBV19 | CASSKSGTSGSDEQYF | TGTGCCAGTAGTAAATCCGGGACTAGCGGGAGCGACGAGCAGTACTTC